The clone carrying this TCR beta chain was observed at least ten times. Its target is not known. TCRdb re-derived calls from the PCR reads in MiXCR, one entry per CDR3 protein. The sample records 300,000 to 350,000 distinct CDR3 sequences, over 20% being singletons. The CDR3 length is 14 residues. Trimming pared 1 base from V and 4 bases from J, leaving 11 bases between. From germline, CDR1 is SGHDN and CDR2 FVKESK. Based on a CD8+CD4-CCR7+CD45RA+ profile, naive CD8 T cells were sorted. The sample comes from a study of molecular identifiers for immune sequencing clone quantification. Broader study findings: Effector cells had over 99% of their molecules in clones above 20 RNA copies, while naive cells had under 1%.

The receptor was derived from a human donor in good health. Some libraries in this study had Jurkat cell RNA spiked in. J is TRBJ2-7 and V is TRBV14; the D gene is possibly TRBD2 (5 bases). Sequenced input: naive CD8+ T cells from blood, with Jurkat cell RNA spiked in. Subset: FACS-sorted CD8+CD4-CCR7+CD45RA+ naive T cells. CDR3 residues: CASSQGGFRYEQYF. The CDR3 DNA is TGTGCCAGCAGCCAAGGAGGGTTTCGGTACGAGCAGTACTTC.